This T cell receptor (beta chain) was profiled in a study of shared clonotypes between healthy human individuals. Study-wide results and caveats: Larger richness was generally estimated for naive than memory subsets. What limited the represented genetic and exposure-history diversity was the small number of donors. Compared with clonotypes that all four donors shared, non-shared clonotypes had lower generation probabilities.

The repertoire was sequenced with immunoSEQ multiplex PCR; TCRdb's copy has only in-frame clones and lacks some. The sample gives approximately 2.5 million clones, 93% of which show up once; approximately 0.37% is in the top ten. As to this clone: Its antigen remains unknown.

The CD4+ fraction was divided into a CD45RA+ naive subset and a CD45RA-negative memory subset. This sequence originates from a man aged 18 to 29 in good health. Some clones in this sample may be carry-over from other donors' samples. Sequenced: naive CD4+ T cells from PBMCs. The sample's subset: CD45RA+ positively selected.

CDR3 loop: CASSPQRQGVDEQYF. CDR3 bases: TGTGCCAGCTCACCCCAGAGACAGGGAGTAGACGAGCAGTACTTC. The chain joins TRBV18 to TRBJ2-7; 7 positions agree with TRBD1. Losses at the gene ends were 3 bases for V and 5 bases for J; bases not matched to a gene: 10. The CDR3 spans 15 residues. The germline gives CDR1 KGHSH, CDR2 LQKENI.